The clone carrying this TCR beta chain was seen just once. Its target is unknown. The data stem from a study of shared clonotypes between healthy human individuals. General study findings and limits: Around 5% of naive CD4 clonotypes were common to four donors. The researchers took only blood, and tissue repertoires probably look different.

Deep-level assay runs were performed. Several immunoSEQ 96-well plates shared each subset's DNA, each plate a replicate. Repertoires were generated with immunoSEQ multiplex PCR, while TCRdb's copy carries only in-frame clones and drops some. The sample lists about 2.3 million clones; approximately 95% were seen once. This sequence originates from a man younger than 35 in good health. Some clones in this sample may be carry-over from other donors' samples. Sequences were obtained from naive CD4+ T cells from PBMCs. This sample's subset: CD45RA+ positively selected.

The CDR3 reads CASSSLREDTQYF. CDR3 in DNA: TGTGCCAGCAGCTCTCTAAGGGAGGATACGCAGTATTTT. The rearrangement uses TRBV11-3 and TRBJ2-3; D is perhaps TRBD2 (5 bases). V was pared by 4 bases and J by 6 bases, with 11 bases between. The CDR3 length is 13 residues. Germline V lookup: CDR1 SGHNT, CDR2 YENEEA. The full variable domain, completed using reference TRBV11-3 and TRBJ2-3, is EAGVVQSPRYKIIEKKQPVAFWCNPISGHNTLYWYLQNLGQGPELLIRYENEEAVDDSQLPKDRFSAERLKGVDSTLKIQPAELGDSAVYLCASSSLREDTQYFGPGTRLTVL.